Presented here are 11 T cell receptor beta chains from one specimen sequenced in a study of blood T cell repertoires in COVID-19. Using immunoSEQ multiplex PCR, the repertoire was profiled, and TCRdb retains in-frame clones only, with some absent. The table shows under 500,000 clones, with roughly 89% occurring only once. Material: peripheral blood. These receptor sequences come from a woman in her twenties or thirties with acute or convalescent COVID-19.

V is TRBV27 and J is TRBJ2-1; 13 bases map to TRBD2. Germline CDR1 and CDR2: MNHEY and SMNVEV (reference sequence). The CDR3 runs to 17 residues. The J segment lost 3 bases and the V segment lost 6 bases, leaving 8 bases of the junction unmatched. CDR3 sequence: CASRPGTSGVSYNEQFF. The CDR3 DNA is TGTGCCAGCAGACCCGGGACTAGCGGGGTTAGCTACAATGAGCAGTTCTTC.

The chain carries TRBV19 and TRBJ1-5; unclear D gene. This CDR3 comprises 16 residues. Trimming left V 6 bases short and J 4 bases short, with 19 bases between. Germline V gene data show CDR1 as LNHDA and CDR2 as SQIVND (reference sequence). In nucleotides, the CDR3 is TGTGCCAGTAGGTTAGATTCTGGGCGTTTAAATCAGCCCCAGCATTTT. This encodes CASRLDSGRLNQPQHF.

The rearrangement links TRBV2 to TRBJ1-1, with D perhaps matching TRBD1 (6 bases). Per germline, CDR1 SNHLY and CDR2 FYNNEI. This CDR3 spans 17 amino acids. The V end was cut by 5 bases, the J end by 1 base, with 20 bases between. CDR3 DNA: TGTGCCAGCAGTCATAACAGGGCCGGCCGACGGAACACTGAAGCTTTCTTT. Translating gives CASSHNRAGRRNTEAFF. The full variable domain, with the rest looked up from reference TRBV2 and TRBJ1-1, is EPEVTQTPSHQVTQMGQEVILRCVPISNHLYFYWYRQILGQKVEFLVSFYNNEISEKSEIFDDQFSVERPDGSNFTLKIRSTKLEDSAMYFCASSHNRAGRRNTEAFFGQGTRLTVV.

V gene TRBV29-1 combines with J gene TRBJ1-4, with D possibly being TRBD1 (5 bases). This CDR3 comprises 12 residues. CDR1 and CDR2 (germline): SQVTM, ANQGSEA. V was pared by 4 bases and J by 7 bases, with 10 bases between. The CDR3 here is CSVGTGSEKLFF. The DNA of the CDR3 is TGCAGCGTTGGAACAGGTAGTGAAAAACTGTTTTTT.

The chain recombines TRBV28 with TRBJ2-2; possible D gene TRBD2, 7 bases. V lost 11 bases, J lost 2 bases, and 12 bases lay in between. Germline V lookup: CDR1 MDHEN, CDR2 SYDVKM. The CDR3 runs to 13 residues. CDR3 sequence: CAAGARNTGELFF. CDR3 nucleotides: TGTGCCGCGGGGGCCAGAAACACCGGGGAGCTGTTTTTT.

This clone was seen only once. The chain links TRBV29-1 to TRBJ2-3, with unresolved D. Trimming took 4 bases from V and 0 from J, leaving 8 bases between them. This CDR3 has 13 amino acids. Germline V lookup: CDR1 SQVTM, CDR2 ANQGSEA. The CDR3: CSVAHGSTDTQYF. The CDR3 DNA is TGCAGCGTTGCCCACGGGAGCACAGATACGCAGTATTTT.

The chain has TRBV29-1 and TRBJ2-2; 9 nucleotides agree with TRBD1. V was clipped by 5 bases and J by 4 bases; unmatched bases: 8. The germline V gene encodes CDR1 SQVTM and CDR2 ANQGSEA. CDR3 size: 15 residues. The chain's CDR3 is CSVPVGQGLTGELFF. The DNA for the CDR3 is TGCAGCGTTCCAGTGGGACAGGGACTCACCGGGGAGCTGTTTTTT.

This clone appeared a single time. This rearrangement joins TRBV5-1 to TRBJ1-1; the D gene is possibly TRBD1 (6 bases). Germline loops: CDR1 SGHRS, CDR2 YFSETQ. Trimming took 0 bases from V and 6 from J, leaving 15 bases between them. CDR3 length: 15 amino acids. CDR3: CASSLVTGGAPEAFF. CDR3 DNA sequence: TGCGCCAGCAGCTTGGTTACGGGGGGGGCCCCTGAAGCTTTCTTT.

The chain uses TRBV4-1 and TRBJ2-7; 9 bases fit TRBD2. After removal of 0 bases from V and 6 bases from J, the junction contained 12 bases not matched to a gene. Germline V gene data show CDR1 as MGHRA and CDR2 as YSYEKL. The CDR3 is made up of 17 amino acids. This CDR3 reads CASSQDRLAETGAEQYF. CDR3 coding DNA: TGCGCCAGCAGCCAAGATAGACTAGCGGAGACGGGAGCCGAGCAGTACTTC.

This rearrangement joins TRBV15 to TRBJ1-1; possibly TRBD1 for D (6 bases). Germline CDR1 and CDR2: LNHNV and YYDKDF (reference sequence). The CDR3 covers 15 residues. V lost 5 bases, J lost 3 bases, and 16 bases lay in between. The CDR3 region is CATSDRGGQYTEAFF. DNA of the CDR3: TGTGCCACCAGCGACCGCGGTGGACAGTACACTGAAGCTTTCTTT.

This chain uses TRBV5-1 with TRBJ2-6, with 8 nucleotides matching TRBD1. V shed 4 bases and J 0 bases; nucleotides not matched to a gene: 9. The germline gives CDR1 SGHRS, CDR2 YFSETQ. CDR3 size: 18 residues. The CDR3 sequence: CASSTKGQASSGANVLTF. CDR3 coding DNA: TGCGCCAGCAGCACTAAGGGACAGGCTAGCTCTGGGGCCAACGTCCTGACTTTC.